Below, one T cell receptor (beta chain) is given with its context. The CDR3 length is 15 residues. Germline V gene lookup returns CDR1 GTSNPN and CDR2 SVGIG (reference sequence). V was pared by 0 bases and J by 1 base, with 13 bases between. This specimen belongs to a study of technical replicates of blood from a handful of donors. Using immunoSEQ multiplex PCR, the repertoire was profiled, and TCRdb retains in-frame clones only, with some absent. Of approximately 77,000 clones in the sample, 94% were seen once. The clonotype originates from a human donor in good health. Input material: T cells isolated from PBMCs. The V call is TRBV30, the J call TRBJ2-7; D perhaps matches TRBD2 (6 bases). The CDR3 bases are TGTGCCTGGAGTGTAGGGCTAGCGTATTCCTACGAGCAGTACTTC. Translated: CAWSVGLAYSYEQYF.